This TCR beta chain was found in a study of regulatory T cells in long-lasting Graves disease. General study findings and limits: A limited number of samples was an acknowledged limitation.

Time point reported: persistent/refractory GD, antithyroid drugs over 5 years with positive TRAb. Preparation of the TCR library used RNA extracted from PBMCs. A blood draw put roughly 10 milliliters of peripheral blood into EDTA tubes. Per germline, CDR1 MNHNS and CDR2 SASEGT. V lost 6 bases, J lost 0 bases, and 4 bases stayed unmatched. This CDR3 has 15 amino acids. Construction of the TCR beta libraries employed iRepertoire HTBI primers in conjunction with Arm-PCR of CDR3 regions. MiXCR, applied by TCRdb to the multiplex PCR reads, yields one record per CDR3 protein. The data contain about 660,000 distinct CDR3 sequences, around 30% of them singletons. This clonotype was counted many times. The antigen remains undetermined.

This TCR was sampled from a female donor with Graves disease. This specimen was peripheral blood mononuclear cells (PBMCs), taken when the disease was refractory, from a patient treated with antithyroid drugs. The V and J genes are TRBV6-1 and TRBJ2-7, with TRBD2 matching over 11 bases. The CDR3 DNA follows: TGTGCCAGCAGATCAACTAGCGGGAGCTCCTACGAGCAGTACTTC. This translates into CASRSTSGSSYEQYF.